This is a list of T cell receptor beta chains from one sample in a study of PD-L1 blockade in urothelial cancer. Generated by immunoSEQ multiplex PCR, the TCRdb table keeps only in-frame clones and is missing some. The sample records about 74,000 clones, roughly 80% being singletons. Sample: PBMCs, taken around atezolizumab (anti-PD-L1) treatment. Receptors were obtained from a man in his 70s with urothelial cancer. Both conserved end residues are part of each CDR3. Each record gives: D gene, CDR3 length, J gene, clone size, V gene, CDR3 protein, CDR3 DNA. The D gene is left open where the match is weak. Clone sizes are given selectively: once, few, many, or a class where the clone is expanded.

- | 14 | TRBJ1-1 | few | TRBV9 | CASSVAPADTEAFF | TGTGCCAGCAGCGTAGCTCCTGCGGACACTGAAGCTTTCTTT
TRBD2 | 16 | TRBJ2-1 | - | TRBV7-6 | CASSLTSGRGNNEQFF | TGTGCCAGCAGCTTAACGAGCGGGAGAGGTAACAATGAGCAGTTCTTC
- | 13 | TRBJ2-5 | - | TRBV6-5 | CASSYPPTDTQYF | TGTGCCAGCAGTTACCCTCCGACAGATACCCAGTACTTC
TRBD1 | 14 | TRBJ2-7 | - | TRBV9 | CASSVGQGAHEQYF | TGTGCCAGCAGCGTAGGACAGGGGGCCCACGAGCAGTACTTC
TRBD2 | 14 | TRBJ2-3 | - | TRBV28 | CASSRLAGVDTQYF | TGTGCCAGCTCCCGATTAGCGGGAGTGGATACGCAGTATTTT
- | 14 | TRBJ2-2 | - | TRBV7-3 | CASSRDSNTGELFF | TGTGCCAGCAGCCGGGACTCCAACACCGGGGAGCTGTTTTTT
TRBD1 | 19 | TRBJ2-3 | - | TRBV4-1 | CASSLTGQGGSSSTDTQYF | TGCGCCAGCAGCCTAACGGGACAGGGAGGCTCATCTAGCACAGATACGCAGTATTTT
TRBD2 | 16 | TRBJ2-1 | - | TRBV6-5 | CASSYSLGLAPNEQFF | TGTGCCAGCAGTTACTCATTGGGACTAGCCCCCAATGAGCAGTTCTTC
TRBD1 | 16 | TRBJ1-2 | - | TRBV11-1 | CASSPSRWDSIDGYTF | TGTGCCAGCAGCCCCTCCAGGTGGGACAGCATTGATGGCTACACCTTC
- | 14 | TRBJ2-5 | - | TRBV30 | CAWSVPGGVGAQYF | TGTGCCTGGAGTGTACCCGGCGGGGTTGGGGCCCAGTACTTC
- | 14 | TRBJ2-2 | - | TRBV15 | CATSSSRIGGELFF | TGTGCCACCAGCAGCTCTAGAATTGGCGGGGAGCTGTTTTTT
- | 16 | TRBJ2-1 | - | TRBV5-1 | CASSLERGDSYNEQFF | TGCGCCAGCAGCTTGGAACGGGGAGACTCCTACAATGAGCAGTTCTTC
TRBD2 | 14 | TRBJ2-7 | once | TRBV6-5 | CASIGLASMYEQYF | TGTGCCAGCATTGGACTAGCCTCTATGTACGAGCAGTACTTC
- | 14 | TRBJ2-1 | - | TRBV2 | CASGVLAVNNEQFF | TGTGCCTCCGGGGTGCTAGCTGTCAACAATGAGCAGTTCTTC
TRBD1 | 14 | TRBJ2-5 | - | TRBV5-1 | CASSATGGVGTQYF | TGCGCCAGCAGCGCGACAGGGGGAGTGGGGACCCAGTACTTC
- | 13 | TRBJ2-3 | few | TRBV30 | CAWTLFPRDTQYF | TGTGCCTGGACCCTATTCCCTCGGGATACGCAGTATTTT